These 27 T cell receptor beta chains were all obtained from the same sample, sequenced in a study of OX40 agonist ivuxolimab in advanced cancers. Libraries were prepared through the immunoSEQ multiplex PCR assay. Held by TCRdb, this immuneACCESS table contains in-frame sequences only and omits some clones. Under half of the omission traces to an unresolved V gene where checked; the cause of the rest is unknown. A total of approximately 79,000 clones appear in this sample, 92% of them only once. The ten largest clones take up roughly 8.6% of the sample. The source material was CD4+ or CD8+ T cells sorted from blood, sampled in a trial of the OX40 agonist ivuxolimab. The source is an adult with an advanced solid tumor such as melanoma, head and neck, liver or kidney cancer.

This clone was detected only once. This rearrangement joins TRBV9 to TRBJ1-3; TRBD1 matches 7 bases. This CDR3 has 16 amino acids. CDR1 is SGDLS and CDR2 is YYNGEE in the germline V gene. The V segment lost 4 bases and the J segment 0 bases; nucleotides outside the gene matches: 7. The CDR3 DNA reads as TGTGCCAGCAGCTCCGGGACAGCGAGCTCTGGAAACACCATATATTTT. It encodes CASSSGTASSGNTIYF.

In DNA form, the CDR3 reads TGTGCCAGCAGCCAGACAGATACGCAGTATTTT. It translates to CASSQTDTQYF. This chain connects TRBV11-2 to TRBJ2-3; D is unclear. The V gene's germline CDR1 is SGHAT and CDR2 FQNNGV. Trimming shortened V by 5 bases and J by 3 bases, and 3 bases separated the two germline ends. This CDR3 has 11 residues.

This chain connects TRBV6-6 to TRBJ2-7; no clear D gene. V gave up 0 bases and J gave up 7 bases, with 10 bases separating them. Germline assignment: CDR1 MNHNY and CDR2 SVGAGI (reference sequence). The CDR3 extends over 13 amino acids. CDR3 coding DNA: TGTGCCAGCAGTTACTCTATACGTGAAGAGCAGTACTTC. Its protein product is CASSYSIREEQYF.

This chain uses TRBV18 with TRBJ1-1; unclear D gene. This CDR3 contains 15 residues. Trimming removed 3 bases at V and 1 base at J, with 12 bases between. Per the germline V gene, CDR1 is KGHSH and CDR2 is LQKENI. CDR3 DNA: TGTGCCAGCTCACCGCTTGTTGGGAGGAACACTGAAGCTTTCTTT. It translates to CASSPLVGRNTEAFF.

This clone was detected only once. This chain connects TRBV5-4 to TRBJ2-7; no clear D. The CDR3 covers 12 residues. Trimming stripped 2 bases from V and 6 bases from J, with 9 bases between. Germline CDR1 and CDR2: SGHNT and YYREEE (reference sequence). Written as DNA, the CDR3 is TGTGCCAGCAGCTTAGAAGGCCCCGAGCAGTACTTC. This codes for CASSLEGPEQYF.

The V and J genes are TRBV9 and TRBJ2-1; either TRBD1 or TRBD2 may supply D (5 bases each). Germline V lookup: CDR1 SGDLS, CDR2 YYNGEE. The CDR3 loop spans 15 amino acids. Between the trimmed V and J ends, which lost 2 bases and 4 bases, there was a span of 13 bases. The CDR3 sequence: CASSVSGTHYNEQFF. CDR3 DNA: TGTGCCAGCAGCGTTTCTGGGACCCATTACAATGAGCAGTTCTTC.

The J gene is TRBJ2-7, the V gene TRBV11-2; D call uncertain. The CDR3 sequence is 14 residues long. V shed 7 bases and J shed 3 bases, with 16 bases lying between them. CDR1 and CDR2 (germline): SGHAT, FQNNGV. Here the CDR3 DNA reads TGTGCCAGCATCTCCTCCCTAGGGCACTACGAGCAGTACTTC. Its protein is CASISSLGHYEQYF.

The DNA for the CDR3 is TGTGCCAGCAGCCCACCGAGCTCTAATGAAAAACTGTTTTTT. The encoded protein is CASSPPSSNEKLFF. This sequence joins TRBV9 and TRBJ1-4; D not certain. The length of the CDR3 is 14 residues. Germline assignment: CDR1 SGDLS and CDR2 YYNGEE. The V end was cut by 4 bases, the J end by 3 bases, with 10 bases between.

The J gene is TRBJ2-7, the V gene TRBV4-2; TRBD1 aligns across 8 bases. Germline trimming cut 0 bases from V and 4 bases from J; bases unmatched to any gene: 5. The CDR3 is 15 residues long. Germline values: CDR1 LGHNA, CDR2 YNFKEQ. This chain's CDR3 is CASSQDPTGGYEQYF. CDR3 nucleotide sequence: TGTGCCAGCAGCCAAGATCCCACAGGGGGATACGAGCAGTACTTC.

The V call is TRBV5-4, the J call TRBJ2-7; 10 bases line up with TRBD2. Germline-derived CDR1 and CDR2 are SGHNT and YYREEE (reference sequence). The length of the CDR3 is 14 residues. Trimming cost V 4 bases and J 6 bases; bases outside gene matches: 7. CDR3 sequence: CASSQRGGVFEQYF. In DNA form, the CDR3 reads TGTGCCAGCAGCCAGCGGGGGGGCGTCTTCGAGCAGTACTTC.

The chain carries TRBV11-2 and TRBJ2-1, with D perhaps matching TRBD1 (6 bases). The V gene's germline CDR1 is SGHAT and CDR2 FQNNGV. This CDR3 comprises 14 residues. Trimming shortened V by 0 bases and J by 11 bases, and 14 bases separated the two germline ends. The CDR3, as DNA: TGTGCCAGCAGCTTAGAGGCCAGGGGTCTCCAGCAGTTCTTC. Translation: CASSLEARGLQQFF.

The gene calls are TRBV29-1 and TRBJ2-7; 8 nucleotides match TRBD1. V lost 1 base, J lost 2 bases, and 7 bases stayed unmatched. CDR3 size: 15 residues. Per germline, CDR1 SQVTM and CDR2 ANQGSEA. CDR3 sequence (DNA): TGCAGCGTTGAAGGGGCAGGGGGCGTCCCCTACGAGCAGTACTTC. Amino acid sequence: CSVEGAGGVPYEQYF.

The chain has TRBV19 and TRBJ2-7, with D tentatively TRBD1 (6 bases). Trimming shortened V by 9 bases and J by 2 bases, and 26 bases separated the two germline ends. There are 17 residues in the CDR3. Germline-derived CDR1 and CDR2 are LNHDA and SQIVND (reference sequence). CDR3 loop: CASPNKDRHKETYEQYF. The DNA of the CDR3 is TGTGCCAGCCCTAACAAAGACAGGCACAAAGAAACCTACGAGCAGTACTTC.

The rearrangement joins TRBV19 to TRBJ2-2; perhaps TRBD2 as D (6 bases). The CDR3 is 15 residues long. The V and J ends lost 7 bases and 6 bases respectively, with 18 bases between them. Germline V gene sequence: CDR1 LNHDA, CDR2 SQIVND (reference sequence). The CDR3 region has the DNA TGTGCCAGTACCGTAGGGGCTAGCGCAGCCGGGGAGCTGTTTTTT. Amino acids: CASTVGASAAGELFF.

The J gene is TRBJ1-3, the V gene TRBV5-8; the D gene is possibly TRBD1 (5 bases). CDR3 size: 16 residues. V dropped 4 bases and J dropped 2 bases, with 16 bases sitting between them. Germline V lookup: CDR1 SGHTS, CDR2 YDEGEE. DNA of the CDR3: TGTGCCAGCAGCCCGGGGACCGTTGTTCCTGGAAACACCATATATTTT. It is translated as CASSPGTVVPGNTIYF.

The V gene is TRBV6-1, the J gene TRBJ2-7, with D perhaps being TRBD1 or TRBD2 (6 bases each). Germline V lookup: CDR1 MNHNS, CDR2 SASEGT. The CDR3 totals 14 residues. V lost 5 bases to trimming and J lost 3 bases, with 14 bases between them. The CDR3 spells CASSRTGTLYEQYF. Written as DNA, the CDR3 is TGTGCCAGCAGTAGAACAGGGACTCTCTACGAGCAGTACTTC.

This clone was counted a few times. The CDR3 region is CAWSVNLGQPQHF. In DNA form, the CDR3 reads TGTGCCTGGAGTGTAAACCTCGGGCAGCCCCAGCATTTT. The rearrangement joins TRBV30 to TRBJ1-5; D is ambiguous. Trimming pared 0 bases from V and 7 bases from J, leaving 10 bases between. Looked up from germline, CDR1 is GTSNPN and CDR2 is SVGIG (reference sequence). This CDR3 contains 13 residues.

CDR3 region: CASSDGQGPNEQFF. CDR3 bases: TGTGCCAGCAGTGATGGGCAGGGCCCGAATGAGCAGTTCTTC. V and J are TRBV6-1 and TRBJ2-1, with D perhaps matching TRBD1 (5 bases). The ends were cut back, 3 bases at V and 7 bases at J, with 13 bases in the middle. The germline V gene encodes CDR1 MNHNS and CDR2 SASEGT. The CDR3 length is 14 residues.

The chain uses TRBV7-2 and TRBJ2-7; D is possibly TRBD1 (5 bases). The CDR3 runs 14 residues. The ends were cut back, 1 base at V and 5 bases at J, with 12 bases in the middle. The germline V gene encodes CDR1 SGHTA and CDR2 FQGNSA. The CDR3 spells CASSLEQVVNEQYF. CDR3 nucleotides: TGTGCCAGCAGCTTAGAACAGGTCGTCAACGAGCAGTACTTC.

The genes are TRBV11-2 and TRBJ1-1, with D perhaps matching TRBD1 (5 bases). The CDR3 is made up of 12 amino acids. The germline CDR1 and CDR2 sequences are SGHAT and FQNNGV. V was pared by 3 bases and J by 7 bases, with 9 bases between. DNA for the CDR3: TGTGCCAGCAGCTTCTTGACAGTTGAAGCTTTCTTT. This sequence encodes CASSFLTVEAFF.

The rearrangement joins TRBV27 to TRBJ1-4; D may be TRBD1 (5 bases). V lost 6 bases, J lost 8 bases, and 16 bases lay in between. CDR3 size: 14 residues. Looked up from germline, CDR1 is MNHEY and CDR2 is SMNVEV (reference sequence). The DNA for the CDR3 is TGTGCCAGCAGCCCGGGAGGGGTTGGGGAAAAACTGTTTTTT. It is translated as CASSPGGVGEKLFF.

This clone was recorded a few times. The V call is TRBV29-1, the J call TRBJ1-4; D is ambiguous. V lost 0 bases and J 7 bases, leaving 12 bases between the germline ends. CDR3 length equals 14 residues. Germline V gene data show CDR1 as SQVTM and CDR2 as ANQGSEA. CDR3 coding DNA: TGCAGCGTTGAAGATGTGGAGGTGCCTGAAAAACTGTTTTTT. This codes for CSVEDVEVPEKLFF.

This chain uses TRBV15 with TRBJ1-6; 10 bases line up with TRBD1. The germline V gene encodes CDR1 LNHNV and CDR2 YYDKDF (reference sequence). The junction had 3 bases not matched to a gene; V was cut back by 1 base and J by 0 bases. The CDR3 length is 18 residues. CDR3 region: CATSRGQGASSYNSPLHF. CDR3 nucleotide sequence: TGTGCCACCAGCAGAGGACAGGGGGCGAGCTCCTATAATTCACCCCTCCACTTT.

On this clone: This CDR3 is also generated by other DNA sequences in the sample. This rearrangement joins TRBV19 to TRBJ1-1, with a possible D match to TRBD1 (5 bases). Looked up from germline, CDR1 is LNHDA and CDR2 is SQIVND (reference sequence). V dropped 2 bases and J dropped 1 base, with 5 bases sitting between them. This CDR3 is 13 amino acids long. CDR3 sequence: CASSITGNTEAFF. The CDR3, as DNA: TGTGCCAGTAGTATAACAGGGAACACTGAAGCTTTCTTT.

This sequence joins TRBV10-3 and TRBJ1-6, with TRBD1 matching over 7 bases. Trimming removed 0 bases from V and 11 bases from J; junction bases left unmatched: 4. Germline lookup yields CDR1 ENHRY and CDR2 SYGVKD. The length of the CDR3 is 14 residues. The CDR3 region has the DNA TGTGCCATCAGTGAGTCAGGGGGCGGCACACCCCTCCACTTT. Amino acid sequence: CAISESGGGTPLHF.

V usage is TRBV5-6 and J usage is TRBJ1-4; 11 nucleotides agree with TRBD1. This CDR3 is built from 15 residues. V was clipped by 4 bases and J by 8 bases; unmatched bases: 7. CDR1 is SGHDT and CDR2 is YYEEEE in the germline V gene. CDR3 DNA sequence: TGTGCCAGCAGCCCGGGACAGGGGGTGTGGGAAAAACTGTTTTTT. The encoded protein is CASSPGQGVWEKLFF.

The CDR3 sequence: CASSLSPEQYF. CDR3 in DNA: TGTGCCAGCAGCTTATCCCCAGAGCAGTACTTC. The J gene is TRBJ2-7, the V gene TRBV11-2; D is ambiguous. The CDR3 sequence is 11 residues long. Germline V CDR1 and CDR2: SGHAT, FQNNGV. The germline V and J ends were trimmed by 2 bases and 7 bases, with 6 bases remaining between them.